Each of the 28 T cell receptor beta chains below was sequenced from the same sample in a study of beta chain features in type 1 diabetes. What was sequenced were expressed TCRB transcripts, since all of the isolated RNA had been reverse transcribed. Some clones are missing from TCRdb's copy, which holds only in-frame ones; the method was immunoSEQ multiplex PCR. The sample includes fewer than 250,000 clones, about 14% of them seen just once. Sequenced input: naive CD4+ T cells from blood. These receptors all come from a woman aged 40 to 50 in good health.

This chain uses TRBV4-1 with TRBJ2-4, with D possibly being TRBD1 (6 bases). CDR1 and CDR2 (germline): MGHRA, YSYEKL. The germline V and J ends were trimmed by 7 bases and 2 bases, with 24 bases remaining between them. This CDR3 contains 18 residues. Here the CDR3 DNA reads TGCGCCAGCACCACAAGACGGAAACAACAGGGAACCAAAAACATTCAGTACTTC. It specifies CASTTRRKQQGTKNIQYF.

This chain uses TRBV5-6 with TRBJ1-2, with TRBD1 identical over 7 bases. Trimming took 2 bases from V and 2 from J; bases not matched to a gene: 15. The V gene's germline CDR1 is SGHDT and CDR2 YYEEEE. The length of the CDR3 is 18 residues. CDR3 residues: CASSFRIPTGFLNYGYTF. CDR3 in DNA: TGTGCCAGCAGCTTCAGAATCCCGACAGGGTTTTTAAACTATGGCTACACCTTC.

This clone was observed a few times. V is TRBV27 and J is TRBJ1-1; TRBD1 agrees at 7 bases. V dropped 6 bases and J dropped 4; count of bases not matched to a gene: 5. This CDR3 comprises 13 residues. Germline CDR1 and CDR2: MNHEY and SMNVEV (reference sequence). CDR3 coding DNA: TGTGCCAGCAGCAGCTCAGGGGGCACTGAAGCTTTCTTT. It codes for CASSSSGGTEAFF.

This clone came up a few times. The V and J genes are TRBV7-9 and TRBJ2-7, with D possibly TRBD2 on 6 matching bases. Deletions cut 1 base from V and 5 bases from J, with 21 bases between. This CDR3 has 17 residues. Germline V gene sequence: CDR1 SEHNR, CDR2 FQNEAQ (reference sequence). CDR3 nucleotides: TGTGCCAGCAGCTTAGGCACCCTTACTAGCCCGTCTGACGAGCAGTACTTC. Protein sequence: CASSLGTLTSPSDEQYF.

The V gene is TRBV19, the J gene TRBJ1-1, with a possible D match to TRBD1 (6 bases). Trimming stripped 7 bases from V and 2 bases from J, with 14 bases between. Germline values: CDR1 LNHDA, CDR2 SQIVND (reference sequence). The CDR3 extends over 14 amino acids. The CDR3 nucleotides read TGTGCCAGTACCACGAACAGGGTCAACACTGAAGCTTTCTTT. This encodes CASTTNRVNTEAFF.

This clone came up a few times. This rearrangement joins TRBV4-3 to TRBJ1-2; 9 nucleotides agree with TRBD1. This CDR3 has 17 residues. The germline CDR1 and CDR2 sequences are LGHNA and YSLEER. Trimming removed 2 bases from V and 8 bases from J; junction bases left unmatched: 15. The CDR3 DNA reads TGCGCCAGCAGCCAAAGATCGCGACTAACAGGGGGCGACGGCTACACCTTC. Encoded protein: CASSQRSRLTGGDGYTF.

This rearrangement joins TRBV5-1 to TRBJ2-5, with 7 bases that match TRBD1. The CDR3 has 15 amino acids. V dropped 4 bases and J dropped 1; count of bases not matched to a gene: 7. The germline V gene encodes CDR1 SGHRS and CDR2 YFSETQ. CDR3 sequence: CASSLRDSTQETQYF. For the CDR3, the DNA is TGCGCCAGCAGCCTCCGGGACAGCACCCAAGAGACCCAGTACTTC.

The chain recombines TRBV10-3 with TRBJ2-2; tentative D call: TRBD2 (6 bases). Germline CDR1 ENHRY, CDR2 SYGVKD. The V and J ends lost 6 bases and 5 bases respectively, with 10 bases between them. This CDR3 contains 13 residues. The CDR3 DNA reads as TGTGCCATCAGGGGACTGGAAACCGGGGAGCTGTTTTTT. Its protein product is CAIRGLETGELFF.

This clone was seen more than once but under ten times. This chain links TRBV5-1 with TRBJ1-1; no reliable D call. The V end lost 4 bases, the J end lost 1 base, and 8 bases lay between the germline ends. Per the germline V gene, CDR1 is SGHRS and CDR2 is YFSETQ. The CDR3 is made up of 13 amino acids. Here the CDR3 reads CASSLGSNTEAFF. In DNA, the CDR3 is TGCGCCAGCAGCCTAGGATCGAACACTGAAGCTTTCTTT.

V gene TRBV2 combines with J gene TRBJ1-2; TRBD1 matches at 7 bases. V gave up 9 bases and J gave up 0 bases; unmatched junction bases: 4. The CDR3 consists of 13 residues. Per the germline V gene, CDR1 is SNHLY and CDR2 is FYNNEI. CDR3 protein: CARGQQTNYGYTF. CDR3 in DNA: TGTGCCAGGGGACAGCAGACTAACTATGGCTACACCTTC.

This sequence joins TRBV5-6 and TRBJ1-6; D not certain. The CDR3 has 13 residues. Germline V lookup: CDR1 SGHDT, CDR2 YYEEEE. V lost 2 bases, J lost 6 bases, and 6 bases lay in between. The DNA for the CDR3 is TGTGCCAGCAGCTTACAGACTAATTCACCCCTCCACTTT. This sequence encodes CASSLQTNSPLHF.

This chain links TRBV18 with TRBJ2-7, with 10 positions matching TRBD2. Germline V CDR1 and CDR2: KGHSH, LQKENI. This CDR3 region has 15 residues. The junction had 5 bases not matched to a gene; V was cut back by 3 bases and J by 3 bases. CDR3 amino acids: CASSPSGGFVYEQYF. CDR3 in DNA: TGTGCCAGCTCACCTAGCGGGGGGTTTGTCTACGAGCAGTACTTC.

This chain links TRBV9 with TRBJ2-1, with TRBD1 identical over 7 bases. CDR1 SGDLS and CDR2 YYNGEE come from the germline V gene. Losses at the gene ends were 3 bases for V and 5 bases for J; bases not matched to a gene: 5. This CDR3 spans 14 amino acids. CDR3 protein: CASSATGVNNEQFF. Written as DNA, the CDR3 is TGTGCCAGCAGCGCCACAGGGGTCAACAATGAGCAGTTCTTC.

The table lists this clone with a few counts. The rearrangement links TRBV5-4 to TRBJ2-5; TRBD1 matches 9 bases. This CDR3 spans 15 amino acids. V lost 4 bases and J lost 6; bases outside the gene matches: 10. Germline-derived CDR1 and CDR2 are SGHNT and YYREEE (reference sequence). Here the CDR3 reads CASSPGTGIMKTQYF. The DNA for the CDR3 is TGTGCCAGCAGCCCTGGGACAGGGATAATGAAGACCCAGTACTTC.

This clone was recorded once. This chain connects TRBV5-8 to TRBJ2-5; tentatively, D is TRBD2 (6 bases). Germline values: CDR1 SGHTS, CDR2 YDEGEE. This CDR3 is built from 12 residues. V lost 7 bases to trimming and J lost 2 bases, with 9 bases between them. The CDR3 region is CASAGTQETQYF. CDR3 in DNA: TGTGCCAGCGCCGGGACTCAAGAGACCCAGTACTTC.

This chain links TRBV6-1 with TRBJ1-3; D not resolved. CDR3 length equals 13 residues. Germline values: CDR1 MNHNS, CDR2 SASEGT. Deletions cut 5 bases from V and 0 bases from J, with 5 bases between. The CDR3 bases are TGTGCCAGCAGTACCAGCTCTGGAAACACCATATATTTT. Translating it yields CASSTSSGNTIYF.

This chain links TRBV5-1 with TRBJ2-3, with 8 bases lining up with TRBD2. V shed 4 bases, J shed 2 bases, and the junction held 9 bases outside the gene matches. The CDR3 contains 16 residues. CDR1 is SGHRS and CDR2 is YFSETQ in the germline V gene. CDR3 sequence: CASSAVVAGSTDTQYF. The CDR3 nucleotides are TGCGCCAGCAGCGCAGTAGTAGCGGGGTCCACAGATACGCAGTATTTT.

This clone showed up just a few times. The rearrangement links TRBV5-1 to TRBJ1-6; possible D gene TRBD1, 6 bases. Germline V lookup: CDR1 SGHRS, CDR2 YFSETQ. The CDR3 is made up of 13 amino acids. The V gene lost 5 bases and the J gene lost 9 bases, with 12 bases spanning the gap. DNA of the CDR3: TGCGCCAGCAGGCCGGGACAAAGTTCACCCCTCCACTTT. This codes for CASRPGQSSPLHF.

The sample holds a few counts of this clone. CDR3 in amino acids: CASSPPGLAGGHEQFF. The CDR3 nucleotides read TGTGCCAGCAGTCCGCCGGGACTAGCGGGGGGGCATGAGCAGTTCTTC. The V gene is TRBV2, the J gene TRBJ2-1; 16 bases fit TRBD2. From germline, CDR1 is SNHLY and CDR2 FYNNEI. With 5 bases clipped from V and 8 bases from J, the junction kept 6 bases outside the gene matches. CDR3 length: 16 residues.

The chain employs TRBV6-1 and TRBJ1-2, with TRBD1 matching over 8 bases. Trimming took 3 bases from V and 3 from J; bases not matched to a gene: 3. The CDR3 totals 14 residues. Germline V lookup: CDR1 MNHNS, CDR2 SASEGT. The CDR3 DNA is TGTGCCAGCAGTGACCAGGGGGCTTACTATGGCTACACCTTC. It encodes CASSDQGAYYGYTF.

This clone was counted only a few times. This chain joins TRBV2 and TRBJ2-6; 13 positions match TRBD2. The germline V gene encodes CDR1 SNHLY and CDR2 FYNNEI. The CDR3 runs to 23 residues. With V trimmed by 5 bases and J by 0 bases, 19 bases remained unmatched. Here the CDR3 reads CASSRGMGLAGPNMFSGANVLTF. CDR3 coding DNA: TGTGCCAGCAGTCGGGGGATGGGACTAGCGGGGCCAAATATGTTCTCTGGGGCCAACGTCCTGACTTTC.

In its sample, this clone was seen a few times. This chain joins TRBV10-3 and TRBJ2-3; 10 nucleotides match TRBD2. Per the germline V gene, CDR1 is ENHRY and CDR2 is SYGVKD. The V segment lost 2 bases and the J segment 4 bases; nucleotides outside the gene matches: 6. The length of the CDR3 is 16 residues. The chain's CDR3 is CAISEPAGGRPDTQYF. In nucleotides, the CDR3 is TGTGCCATCAGTGAGCCAGCGGGGGGGCGGCCAGATACGCAGTATTTT.

The chain carries TRBV4-1 and TRBJ1-2; D uncertain. The CDR3 covers 14 residues. Deletions cut 0 bases from V and 4 bases from J, with 9 bases between. Germline-derived CDR1 and CDR2 are MGHRA and YSYEKL. The CDR3 loop is CASSQESRIYGYTF. The CDR3, as DNA: TGCGCCAGCAGCCAAGAATCGAGGATCTATGGCTACACCTTC.

This clone has a handful of counts. This chain uses TRBV9 with TRBJ2-3, with 8 bases identical to TRBD1. The V gene end was trimmed by 7 bases and the J gene end by 2 bases; junction bases not matched to a gene: 3. Germline V lookup: CDR1 SGDLS, CDR2 YYNGEE. The CDR3 covers 13 residues. The CDR3 sequence: CASGGQATDTQYF. Written as DNA, the CDR3 is TGTGCCAGCGGGGGACAGGCCACAGATACGCAGTATTTT.

The chain uses TRBV11-2 and TRBJ1-3, with 8 bases fitting TRBD1. The germline V gene has CDR1 SGHAT and CDR2 FQNNGV. The CDR3 has 16 residues. After removal of 2 bases from V and 0 bases from J, the junction contained 3 bases not matched to a gene. Written as DNA, the CDR3 is TGTGCCAGCAGCTTAAGGACAGGGCGCTCTGGAAACACCATATATTTT. Encoded protein: CASSLRTGRSGNTIYF.

The J gene is TRBJ2-4, the V gene TRBV9, with TRBD1 identical over 12 bases. This CDR3 has 15 amino acids. Germline CDR1 is SGDLS and CDR2 is YYNGEE. V lost 4 bases to trimming and J lost 7 bases; unmatched junction nucleotides: 6. CDR3 coding DNA: TGTGCCAGCAGCCTCGGGACAGGGGGCGCGAACATTCAGTACTTC. Protein product: CASSLGTGGANIQYF.

The sample holds a few counts of this clone. The gene calls are TRBV11-2 and TRBJ2-5; 10 nucleotides agree with TRBD2. This CDR3 spans 16 amino acids. Trimming at V came to 6 bases and at J to 4 bases, leaving 11 bases not matched to a gene. Germline V lookup: CDR1 SGHAT, CDR2 FQNNGV. The CDR3 region has the DNA TGTGCCAGCAGTCCTCCCGGGGCTAGCGGGAGAGAGACCCAGTACTTC. Amino acids: CASSPPGASGRETQYF. Full variable domain (outside the CDR3, taken from reference TRBV11-2 and TRBJ2-5): EAGVAQSPRYKIIEKRQSVAFWCNPISGHATLYWYQQILGQGPKLLIQFQNNGVVDDSQLPKDRFSAERLKGVDSTLKIQPAKLEDSAVYLCASSPPGASGRETQYFGPGTRLLVL.

This clone was detected a few times. The rearrangement joins TRBV6-4 to TRBJ2-7; 7 bases fit TRBD1. CDR3 length: 15 amino acids. CDR1 MRHNA and CDR2 SNTAGT come from the germline V gene. V was pared by 3 bases and J by 2 bases, with 7 bases of the junction left unmatched. CDR3 amino acids: CASSETGSPTYEQYF. CDR3 nucleotides: TGTGCCAGCAGTGAGACAGGGTCCCCTACCTACGAGCAGTACTTC.